These 12 T cell receptor beta chains came from one sample sequenced in a study of CD8 T cells in ankylosing spondylitis. TCRdb independently ran MiXCR on the 5' RACE reads; one entry per CDR3 protein. The sample contains fewer than 350,000 distinct CDR3 sequences, 11% of which appear only once. Sequencing was carried out using blood, either unsorted or a sorted T cell fraction (not recorded which). The receptors shown here come from a female donor with ankylosing spondylitis or in good health (not recorded which).

This clonotype was counted only a few times. In DNA, the CDR3 is TGCGCCAGCAGCGGGGGCCCTAACGAGCAGTACTTC. Protein product: CASSGGPNEQYF. This chain uses TRBV10-2 with TRBJ2-7; either TRBD1 or TRBD2 may fit D (6 bases each). Per the germline V gene, CDR1 is WSHSY and CDR2 is SAAADI. Trimming cost V 6 bases and J 5 bases, with 11 bases left between them. This CDR3 comprises 12 residues.

The chain couples TRBV9 to TRBJ1-1, with no clear D. CDR1 is SGDLS, CDR2 YYNGEE, per germline. The CDR3 sequence is 14 residues long. The V and J ends lost 3 bases and 1 base respectively, with 10 bases between them. The CDR3 spells CASSDSLTNTEAFF. CDR3 DNA sequence: TGTGCCAGCAGCGACAGCCTTACGAACACTGAAGCTTTCTTT.

This clonotype was detected only once. This may stem from a read error, because a much larger clone lies one nucleotide away. V gene TRBV2 combines with J gene TRBJ1-5, with 9 bases fitting TRBD1. In germline, CDR1 is SNHLY, CDR2 FYNNEI. The CDR3 totals 15 residues. The CDR3 protein is CASSEDRGSNQHQHF. For the CDR3, the DNA is TGTGCCAGCAGTGAGGACAGGGGAAGCAATCAGCACCAGCATTTT.

This clonotype was detected many times. The chain is built from TRBV5-5 and TRBJ2-4, with 9 nucleotides matching TRBD2. Germline V gene data show CDR1 as SGHKS and CDR2 as YYEKEE (reference sequence). The CDR3 is 15 residues long. The junction had 2 bases not matched to a gene; V was cut back by 4 bases and J by 0 bases. In nucleotides, the CDR3 is TGTGCCAGCAGCCTACTAGCGGGAGCCAAAAACATTCAGTACTTC. This encodes CASSLLAGAKNIQYF.

This clonotype was seen just once. The chain carries TRBV18 and TRBJ1-6, with D possibly being TRBD1 (5 bases). In germline, CDR1 is KGHSH, CDR2 LQKENI. The CDR3 runs to 20 residues. V dropped 6 bases and J dropped 0 bases, with 24 bases sitting between them. As DNA, the CDR3 is TGTGCCAGCTCGCAACAGACTCTGGGGCGGGGGAGCTCCTATAATTCACCCCTCCACTTT. This sequence encodes CASSQQTLGRGSSYNSPLHF.

This clonotype was found many times. The CDR3 loop reads CASSLQRAQETQYF. The DNA for the CDR3 is TGTGCCAGCAGCTTACAGCGGGCTCAAGAGACCCAGTACTTC. The chain carries TRBV7-2 and TRBJ2-5, with D maybe TRBD2 (6 bases). In germline, CDR1 is SGHTA, CDR2 FQGNSA. The CDR3 totals 14 residues. V gave up 2 bases and J gave up 2 bases, with 9 bases separating them.

This clonotype came up many times. The V call is TRBV12-3 or TRBV12-4, the J call TRBJ2-7, with D perhaps TRBD1 (6 bases). CDR3 length: 13 residues. The germline V and J ends were trimmed by 2 bases and 5 bases, with 10 bases remaining between them. Here the CDR3 reads CASSLYQGNEQYF. The CDR3 DNA follows: TGTGCCAGCAGTTTATATCAGGGGAACGAGCAGTACTTC.

This clonotype was seen repeatedly, ten times or more. V is TRBV7-2 and J is TRBJ2-1; 9 bases are shared with TRBD2. The V and J ends lost 1 base and 3 bases, in that order; junction bases with no gene match: 7. This CDR3 has 17 residues. Germline loops: CDR1 SGHTA, CDR2 FQGNSA. The CDR3 spells CASSLVGGRESYNEQFF. CDR3 coding DNA: TGTGCCAGCAGCTTAGTTGGCGGGAGGGAAAGCTACAATGAGCAGTTCTTC.

Here the CDR3 DNA reads TGTGCCAGCAGCGTAAGCGGAGCAAGCACAGATACGCAGTATTTT. Translated: CASSVSGASTDTQYF. This chain uses TRBV9 with TRBJ2-3; possibly TRBD2 for D (5 bases). CDR3 length: 15 residues. Per germline, CDR1 SGDLS and CDR2 YYNGEE. Trimming left V 1 base short and J 0 bases short, with 9 bases between.

This sequence joins TRBV27 and TRBJ2-1; maybe TRBD2 (5 bases). The germline V gene encodes CDR1 MNHEY and CDR2 SMNVEV (reference sequence). Trimming removed 5 bases at V and 14 bases at J, with 31 bases between. This CDR3 has 17 amino acids. The CDR3 here is CASSPPGLLELVSRKFF. In nucleotides, the CDR3 is TGTGCCAGCAGTCCCCCCGGCCTACTTGAACTAGTTTCGAGGAAGTTCTTC.

Written as DNA, the CDR3 is TGTGCCAGCAGTCTCGCCCGGGAACCCAACATTCAGTACTTC. It codes for CASSLAREPNIQYF. The V and J genes are TRBV12-3 or TRBV12-4 and TRBJ2-4; the D gene is possibly TRBD2 (5 bases). V was cut by 5 bases and J by 7 bases, with 15 bases left in between. CDR3 length equals 14 residues.

There are a few counts of this clonotype. The J gene is TRBJ2-2, the V gene TRBV20-1, with TRBD2 matching 12 bases. CDR1 and CDR2 from the germline V gene are DFQATT and SNEGSKA (reference sequence). V trimming: 3 bases; J trimming: 4 bases; junction bases outside the gene matches: 9. This CDR3 is built from 17 residues. This CDR3 reads CSASGLAGGPGTGELFF. The CDR3 nucleotides are TGCAGTGCTAGTGGGCTAGCGGGGGGGCCCGGCACCGGGGAGCTGTTTTTT.